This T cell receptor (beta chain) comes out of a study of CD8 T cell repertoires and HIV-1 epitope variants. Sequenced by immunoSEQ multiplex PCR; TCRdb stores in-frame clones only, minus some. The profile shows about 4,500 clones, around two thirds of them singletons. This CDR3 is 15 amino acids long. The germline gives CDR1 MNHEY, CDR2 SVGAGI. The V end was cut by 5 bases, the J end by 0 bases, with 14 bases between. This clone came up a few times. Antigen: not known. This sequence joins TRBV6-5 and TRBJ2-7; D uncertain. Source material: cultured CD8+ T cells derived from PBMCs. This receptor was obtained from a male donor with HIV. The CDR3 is CASSPPEKASYEQYF. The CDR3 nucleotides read TGTGCCAGCAGTCCCCCCGAGAAGGCCTCCTACGAGCAGTACTTC.